The entry below gives a single T cell receptor beta chain sequence along with its context. Its matching antigen is unknown. Measured with immunoSEQ multiplex PCR; TCRdb has only the in-frame clones, and not every one. The sample consists of roughly 75,000 clones, 86% of them appearing once. This sample stems from a study of OX40 agonist ivuxolimab in advanced cancers. At the level of the study: Every 2 weeks, patients got intravenous ivuxolimab at one of six dose levels (0.01-10 mg/kg). People in dose escalation had one of these cancers: hepatocellular carcinoma, melanoma, renal cell or head and neck cancer.

Autoimmune disease history or systemic immunosuppression disqualified patients. Findings of the study overall: Averaged across samples, CD8+ T cells carried more expanded clones than CD4+ did.

Germline V gene lookup returns CDR1 SGHRS and CDR2 YFSETQ. Trimming cost V 2 bases and J 0 bases; bases outside gene matches: 3. The CDR3 loop spans 15 amino acids. The sample was CD4+ or CD8+ T cells sorted from blood, taken in a trial of the OX40 agonist ivuxolimab. The rearrangement uses TRBV5-1 and TRBJ1-1; 8 bases agree with TRBD1. The origin of this receptor is an adult with an advanced solid tumor such as melanoma, head and neck, liver or kidney cancer. The CDR3 DNA sequence: TGCGCCAGCAGCTTAGCGACAGGGGTGAACACTGAAGCTTTCTTT. It specifies CASSLATGVNTEAFF.